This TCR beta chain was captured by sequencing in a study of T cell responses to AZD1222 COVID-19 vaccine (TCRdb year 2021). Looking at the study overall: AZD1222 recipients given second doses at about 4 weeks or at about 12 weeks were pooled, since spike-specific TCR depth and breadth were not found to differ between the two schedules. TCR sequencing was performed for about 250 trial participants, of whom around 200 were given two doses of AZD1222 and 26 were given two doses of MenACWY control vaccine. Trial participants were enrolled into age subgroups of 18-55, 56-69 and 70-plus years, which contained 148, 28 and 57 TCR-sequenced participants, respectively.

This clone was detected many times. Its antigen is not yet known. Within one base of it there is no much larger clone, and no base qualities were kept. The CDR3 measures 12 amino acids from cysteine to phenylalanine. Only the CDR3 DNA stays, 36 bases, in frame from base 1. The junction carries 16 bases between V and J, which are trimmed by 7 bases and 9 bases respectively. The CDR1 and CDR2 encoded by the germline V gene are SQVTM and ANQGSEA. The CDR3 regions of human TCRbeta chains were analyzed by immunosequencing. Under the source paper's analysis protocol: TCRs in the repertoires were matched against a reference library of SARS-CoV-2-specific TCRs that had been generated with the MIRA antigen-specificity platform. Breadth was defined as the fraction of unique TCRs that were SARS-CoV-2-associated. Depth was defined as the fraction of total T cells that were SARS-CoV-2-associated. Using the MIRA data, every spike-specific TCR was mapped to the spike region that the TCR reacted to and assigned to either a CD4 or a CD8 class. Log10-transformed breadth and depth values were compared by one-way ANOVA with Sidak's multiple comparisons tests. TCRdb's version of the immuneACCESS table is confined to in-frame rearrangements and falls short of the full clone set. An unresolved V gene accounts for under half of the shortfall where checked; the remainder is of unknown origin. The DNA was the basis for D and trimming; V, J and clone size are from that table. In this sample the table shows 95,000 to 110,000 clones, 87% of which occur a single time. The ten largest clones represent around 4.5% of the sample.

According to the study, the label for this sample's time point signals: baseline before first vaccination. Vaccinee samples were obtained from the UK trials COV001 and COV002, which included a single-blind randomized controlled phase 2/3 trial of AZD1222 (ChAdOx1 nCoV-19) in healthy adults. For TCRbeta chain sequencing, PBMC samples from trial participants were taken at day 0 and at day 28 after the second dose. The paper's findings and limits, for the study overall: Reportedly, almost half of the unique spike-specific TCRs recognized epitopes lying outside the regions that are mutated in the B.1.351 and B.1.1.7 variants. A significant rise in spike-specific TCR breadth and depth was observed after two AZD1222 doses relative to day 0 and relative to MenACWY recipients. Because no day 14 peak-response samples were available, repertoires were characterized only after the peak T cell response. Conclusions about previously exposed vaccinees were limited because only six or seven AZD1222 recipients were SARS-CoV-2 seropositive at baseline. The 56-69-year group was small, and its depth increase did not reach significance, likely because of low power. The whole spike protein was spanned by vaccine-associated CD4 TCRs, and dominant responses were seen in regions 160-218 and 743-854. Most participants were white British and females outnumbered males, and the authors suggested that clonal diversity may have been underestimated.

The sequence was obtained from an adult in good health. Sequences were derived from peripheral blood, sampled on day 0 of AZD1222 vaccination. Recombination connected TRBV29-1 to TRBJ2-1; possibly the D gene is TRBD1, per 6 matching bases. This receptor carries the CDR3 CSAPGANGEQFF. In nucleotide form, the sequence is TGCAGCGCCCCAGGGGCTAACGGTGAGCAGTTCTTC.